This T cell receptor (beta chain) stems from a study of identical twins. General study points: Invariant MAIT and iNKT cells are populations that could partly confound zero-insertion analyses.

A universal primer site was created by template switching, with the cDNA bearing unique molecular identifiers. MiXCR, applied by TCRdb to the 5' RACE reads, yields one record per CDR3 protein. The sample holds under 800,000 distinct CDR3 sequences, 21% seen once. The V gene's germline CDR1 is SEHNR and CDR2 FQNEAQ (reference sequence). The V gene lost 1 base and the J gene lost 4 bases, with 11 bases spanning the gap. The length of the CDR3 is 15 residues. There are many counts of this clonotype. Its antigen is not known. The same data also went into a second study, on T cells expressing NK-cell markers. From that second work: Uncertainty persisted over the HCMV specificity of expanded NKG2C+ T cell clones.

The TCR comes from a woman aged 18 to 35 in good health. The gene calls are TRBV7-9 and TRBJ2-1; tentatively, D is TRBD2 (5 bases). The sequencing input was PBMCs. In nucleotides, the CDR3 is TGTGCCAGCAGCTTAGGAGCGGCCCTGTACAATGAGCAGTTCTTC. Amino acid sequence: CASSLGAALYNEQFF.